These 26 T cell receptor beta chains share one sample of origin, sequenced in a study of cytomegalovirus exposure and HLA in healthy donors (dated by TCRdb to about 2017). The method was the immunoSEQ multiplex PCR assay. The multiplex PCR relied on a mix of 60 forward primers for TCR Vbeta segments and 13 reverse primers for TCR Jbeta segments. The source is immuneACCESS, and TCRdb retained only in-frame sequences with V and J called. Part of the clones is not carried over; for the studies checked, unresolved V genes explain less than half of this, and the remainder is unexplained. This sample gives roughly 100,000 clones in total; over 70% of them show up just once. The ten largest clonotypes hold 1% to 1.5% of the sample. The material sequenced was PBMCs. The receptor source for this set is a man between 40 and 49 years old in good health and CMV-seronegative.

This clone was recorded a few times. The chain combines TRBV6-1 with TRBJ2-5; the D is unclear. CDR1 and CDR2 (germline): MNHNS, SASEGT. V was clipped by 4 bases and J by 5 bases, with 14 bases between them. The CDR3 extends over 14 amino acids. The CDR3 DNA sequence: TGTGCCAGCAGTGCGGCCTTCCGGGTGGAGACCCAGTACTTC. Translation gives CASSAAFRVETQYF.

V gene TRBV30 combines with J gene TRBJ2-5; D might be TRBD2 (7 bases). This CDR3 has 13 residues. Trimming took 5 bases from V and 4 from J, leaving 14 bases between them. Per germline, CDR1 GTSNPN and CDR2 SVGIG (reference sequence). The CDR3 DNA reads as TGTGCCTGGTATGGGGGGGGGCCAGAGACCCAGTACTTC. It translates to CAWYGGGPETQYF.

The DNA of the CDR3 is TGTGCCAGCAGTGAACGGACTAGCGGGACCGGGGATACGCAGTATTTT. This gives the protein CASSERTSGTGDTQYF. This chain links TRBV2 with TRBJ2-3; 12 bases match TRBD2. Germline V gene lookup returns CDR1 SNHLY and CDR2 FYNNEI. CDR3 length: 16 residues. After removal of 2 bases from V and 6 bases from J, the junction contained 6 bases not matched to a gene.

The chain joins TRBV29-1 to TRBJ2-1; 10 nucleotides line up with TRBD2. The CDR3 length is 14 residues. After removal of 4 bases from V and 3 bases from J, the junction contained 3 bases not matched to a gene. Germline lookup yields CDR1 SQVTM and CDR2 ANQGSEA. In nucleotides, the CDR3 is TGCAGCGTTGGGTTAGCGGGAGGCTACAATGAGCAGTTCTTC. Protein: CSVGLAGGYNEQFF.

V usage is TRBV6-1 and J usage is TRBJ1-2; 7 nucleotides align to TRBD1. Germline trimming cut 6 bases from V and 4 bases from J; bases unmatched to any gene: 8. Germline CDR1 is MNHNS and CDR2 is SASEGT. The CDR3 extends over 14 amino acids. CDR3 in DNA: TGTGCCAGCAGCAGCAGGGGGGCTACCTATGGCTACACCTTC. This codes for CASSSRGATYGYTF.

This clone was detected only once. The CDR3 DNA follows: TGTGCCAGCAGCCTCCTAGCGGACGGCTACAATGAGCAGTTCTTC. It translates to CASSLLADGYNEQFF. The rearrangement joins TRBV6-5 to TRBJ2-1; 7 nucleotides agree with TRBD2. Germline V CDR1 and CDR2: MNHEY, SVGAGI. The CDR3 contains 15 residues. Unmatched junction bases numbered 8, after V lost 6 bases and J lost 3 bases.

The V and J genes are TRBV11-3 and TRBJ1-2; possibly TRBD1 for D (5 bases). V lost 0 bases and J 6 bases, leaving 8 bases between the germline ends. Germline CDR1 SGHNT, CDR2 YENEEA. The CDR3 extends over 13 amino acids. Here the CDR3 DNA reads TGTGCCAGCAGCTTAGAGGAAGGGGATGGCTACACCTTC. Protein product: CASSLEEGDGYTF.

The chain joins TRBV27 to TRBJ2-7, with D perhaps matching TRBD2 (6 bases). The CDR3 extends over 15 amino acids. Trimming pared 5 bases from V and 2 bases from J, leaving 16 bases between. Germline CDR1 and CDR2: MNHEY and SMNVEV (reference sequence). In DNA, the CDR3 is TGTGCCAGCAGTCGTACCGGGACTTCGACCTACGAGCAGTACTTC. Translating gives CASSRTGTSTYEQYF.

The chain's CDR3 is CASSVRGQGYTF. CDR3 sequence (DNA): TGTGCCAGCAGCGTCAGGGGGCAGGGCTACACCTTC. This rearrangement joins TRBV5-8 to TRBJ1-2, with 8 bases identical to TRBD1. With 4 bases clipped from V and 8 bases from J, the junction kept 4 bases outside the gene matches. This CDR3 is 12 amino acids long. Germline values: CDR1 SGHTS, CDR2 YDEGEE.

The chain uses TRBV19 and TRBJ2-7; TRBD1 matches at 10 bases. The CDR3 extends over 14 amino acids. V dropped 4 bases and J dropped 4; count of bases not matched to a gene: 4. Germline V gives CDR1 LNHDA, CDR2 SQIVND (reference sequence). The DNA of the CDR3 is TGTGCCAGTAGTACGGACAGGGGGAATTACGAGCAGTACTTC. Its protein product is CASSTDRGNYEQYF.

This clone came up once. The CDR3 region has the DNA TGTGCCAGCTCACCACTAACGACAGGGTCAGGTGAGCAGTTCTTC. Translation: CASSPLTTGSGEQFF. The V call is TRBV18, the J call TRBJ2-1; TRBD1 agrees at 7 bases. Germline lookup yields CDR1 KGHSH and CDR2 LQKENI. This CDR3 comprises 15 residues. Germline trimming cut 1 base from V and 9 bases from J; bases unmatched to any gene: 9.

For this clone: Other DNA sequences in this specimen translate into the identical CDR3. CDR3 DNA sequence: TGTGCCAGCAGCTTACAGGGCAGGGGGACCTCCTACGAGCAGTACTTC. This translates into CASSLQGRGTSYEQYF. The chain combines TRBV7-9 with TRBJ2-7; TRBD1 matches 7 bases. Trimming at V came to 2 bases and at J to 0 bases, leaving 7 bases not matched to a gene. The CDR3 is 16 residues long. The germline V gene has CDR1 SEHNR and CDR2 FQNEAQ (reference sequence).

The CDR3 here is CSVQDRVGDEQFF. The CDR3 region has the DNA TGCAGCGTCCAAGACAGGGTTGGCGATGAGCAGTTCTTC. The chain links TRBV29-1 to TRBJ2-1, with 7 bases that match TRBD1. The CDR3 length is 13 residues. Germline trimming cut 6 bases from V and 8 bases from J; bases unmatched to any gene: 10. Germline loops: CDR1 SQVTM, CDR2 ANQGSEA.

This clone came up a few times. The V gene is TRBV7-2, the J gene TRBJ2-1; D is perhaps TRBD1 (6 bases). Deletions cut 7 bases from V and 0 bases from J, with 13 bases between. Germline V gene data show CDR1 as SGHTA and CDR2 as FQGNSA. The CDR3 runs 15 residues. CDR3 region: CASTSQGSSYNEQFF. The CDR3 nucleotides read TGTGCCAGCACATCGCAGGGGTCCTCCTACAATGAGCAGTTCTTC.

J is TRBJ2-7 and V is TRBV6-1; TRBD1 matches at 8 bases. CDR1 and CDR2 (germline): MNHNS, SASEGT. The length of the CDR3 is 15 residues. The trim removed 0 bases at V and 5 bases at J, leaving 6 bases unmatched. This chain's CDR3 is CASSEALGQGDEQYF. The CDR3 DNA reads as TGTGCCAGCAGTGAAGCCCTCGGACAGGGCGACGAGCAGTACTTC.

This clone was found once. The junction shows a germline mismatch at one end, possibly a read error. V gene TRBV7-9 combines with J gene TRBJ1-1, with 8 nucleotides matching TRBD1. Germline V gene sequence: CDR1 SEHNR, CDR2 FQNEAQ (reference sequence). This CDR3 spans 13 amino acids. The chain's CDR3 is CSSCRQGHTEAFF. The CDR3 DNA is TGTTCCAGCTGTAGACAGGGGCACACTGAAGCTTTCTTT.

In this sample, this clone turned up a few times. The rearrangement links TRBV10-1 to TRBJ2-5, with TRBD1 identical over 11 bases. Trimming at V came to 0 bases and at J to 7 bases, leaving 7 bases not matched to a gene. There are 16 residues in the CDR3. Germline values: CDR1 WNHNN, CDR2 SYGVQD (reference sequence). The CDR3 is CASSESIGTGGATQYF. The CDR3 DNA reads as TGCGCCAGCAGTGAGTCGATAGGGACAGGGGGTGCGACCCAGTACTTC.

The chain uses TRBV7-9 and TRBJ1-5; unclear D gene. The CDR3 runs to 13 residues. V dropped 0 bases and J dropped 5 bases, with 5 bases sitting between them. Germline V lookup: CDR1 SEHNR, CDR2 FQNEAQ (reference sequence). CDR3 loop: CASSLARDQPQHF. CDR3 coding DNA: TGTGCCAGCAGCTTAGCCCGTGATCAGCCCCAGCATTTT.

This clone was counted a few times. The chain recombines TRBV5-1 with TRBJ1-4, with 7 nucleotides matching TRBD1. Germline loops: CDR1 SGHRS, CDR2 YFSETQ. This CDR3 has 15 amino acids. J lost 4 bases, V lost 0 bases, and 3 bases had no gene match. The CDR3 region has the DNA TGCGCCAGCAGCTTGGTAGGGGGCGTTAATGAAAAACTGTTTTTT. Amino acid sequence: CASSLVGGVNEKLFF.

The chain recombines TRBV5-6 with TRBJ1-2; 8 nucleotides align to TRBD1. J lost 4 bases, V lost 1 base, and 9 bases had no gene match. This CDR3 comprises 16 residues. The germline V gene has CDR1 SGHDT and CDR2 YYEEEE. CDR3 DNA: TGTGCCAGCAGCTTGCAGGGGGCAGGGGAACTCTATGGCTACACCTTC. It translates to CASSLQGAGELYGYTF.

The chain is built from TRBV13 and TRBJ1-2, with a weak D call TRBD1 (5 bases). V lost 1 base, J lost 8 bases, and 14 bases lay in between. From germline, CDR1 is PRHDT and CDR2 FYEKMQ (reference sequence). CDR3 length: 14 residues. The CDR3 reads CASSLVGVDSGYTF. The CDR3 nucleotides read TGTGCCAGCAGCTTAGTAGGGGTGGATTCCGGCTACACCTTC.

This chain joins TRBV11-2 and TRBJ1-3, with TRBD1 matching 7 bases. There are 14 residues in the CDR3. Trimming at V came to 6 bases and at J to 3 bases, leaving 5 bases not matched to a gene. Per the germline V gene, CDR1 is SGHAT and CDR2 is FQNNGV. The CDR3, as DNA: TGTGCCAGCAGGACAGGGCTAAATGGAAACACCATATATTTT. Translated: CASRTGLNGNTIYF.

With respect to this clone: No conserved phenylalanine or tryptophan ends this CDR3, so it is likely a read error. The CDR3 region has the DNA TGCGCCAGCAGCTTGGAGTTCAATAGCAATCAGCCCCAGCATTTG. It specifies CASSLEFNSNQPQHL. The genes are TRBV5-1 and TRBJ1-5; D unresolved. Germline CDR1 reads SGHRS; CDR2 reads YFSETQ. The CDR3 sequence is 15 residues long. V gave up 0 bases and J gave up 0 bases, with 7 bases separating them.

The chain employs TRBV7-2 and TRBJ2-7, with D possibly TRBD2 on 5 matching bases. Germline V gives CDR1 SGHTA, CDR2 FQGNSA. Trimming pared 6 bases from V and 1 base from J, leaving 10 bases between. CDR3 size: 13 residues. CDR3 sequence reads: CASRPRGSYEQYF. The CDR3 DNA sequence: TGTGCCAGCAGGCCCCGGGGATCCTACGAGCAGTACTTC.

The gene calls are TRBV7-2 and TRBJ1-1; 8 nucleotides agree with TRBD1. In germline, CDR1 is SGHTA, CDR2 FQGNSA. The J segment lost 7 bases and the V segment lost 4 bases, leaving 11 bases of the junction unmatched. The CDR3 totals 15 residues. The chain's CDR3 is CASSWAHAGQGEAFF. As DNA, the CDR3 is TGTGCCAGCAGCTGGGCCCATGCAGGACAGGGTGAAGCTTTCTTT.

The CDR3 region is CASSHGTGIKPHEQYF. CDR3 nucleotides: TGTGCCAGCAGCCATGGGACAGGGATTAAGCCTCACGAGCAGTACTTC. The V and J genes are TRBV6-6 and TRBJ2-7; 9 positions match TRBD1. Germline V CDR1 and CDR2: MNHNY, SVGAGI (reference sequence). V was pared by 6 bases and J by 5 bases, with 14 bases of the junction left unmatched. The CDR3 contains 16 residues.